This T cell receptor beta chain was identified in a study of post-analysis software for immune sequencing data (dated by TCRdb to the mid-2010s). About the full investigation: Disease courses on record covered relapsing-remitting, secondary progressive and progressive-relapsing multiple sclerosis, though some patients had no subtype annotation. The multiple sclerosis patient repertoires were compared with 10 to 12 previously published healthy control repertoires from donors aged 6 to 25 years. A subset of samples was prepared in parallel using single-end sample barcoding, then pooled and co-amplified after Illumina adapter ligation.

Regarding this clonotype: Its antigen is not yet known. No base qualities exist here, and no much larger clone lies one base off it.

V is cut by 1 base and J by 6 bases, and the space between the germline ends is 9 bases. The germline V gene (reference sequence) specifies LGHDT as CDR1 and YNNKEL as CDR2. Measured from the cysteine to the phenylalanine, the CDR3 is 13 residues long. CDR3 DNA only is kept here, 39 bases in frame from base 1. Library construction relied on PCR. TCRdb lists the instrument as Illumina HiSeq 2500. To reduce PCR and sequencing biases, unique molecular identifiers were incorporated into the TCR beta cDNA libraries. Some 500,000 cDNA molecules were obtained per 1 to 10 million input T cells, so each molecule approximated one T cell. The patient libraries were prepared and sequenced with the same protocol used for the earlier healthy control dataset. Samples belonging to the same batch were prepared together, multiplexed and sequenced on a shared HiSeq lane. Turning to the authors' computational methods: MIGEC was used to process the raw barcoded reads, and molecular identifier groups with only a single read were discarded before consensus assembly and CDR3 extraction. VDJtools was used for post-analysis of the clonotype tables, with diversity normalized by down-sampling every dataset to the smallest sample size. To correct batch-related cross-sample contamination, repertoire overlap clustering matched CDR3 amino acid sequences but not nucleotide sequences. TCRdb reworked the public reads: Q25 trimming with fastp, MiXCR clone assembly, productive beta chains retained. A single entry per CDR3 protein holds the most common genes and DNA from its merged rows. The V and J calls here are based on TCRdb, not the publication. The sample table lists roughly 800,000 distinct CDR3 sequences, 46% of them with a count of one. The ten largest account for 4.9% of the sample.

The full study reports these points: Direct clustering with F measure revealed strong co-clustering of samples prepared in the same batch, which led to a batch-effect correction. Compared with controls, multiple sclerosis patients had significantly lower normalized Chao1 diversity, a finding suggesting substantial peripheral T-cell clonal expansion. The control group was slightly older than the multiple sclerosis patient group. Significantly higher frequencies in patients than in controls were found for five or six TRBV segments, including TRBV5-6, TRBV5-1 and TRBV20-1.

To demonstrate the VDJtools post-analysis software, TCR beta repertoires were profiled from the peripheral blood of more than 10 young patients with multiple sclerosis. Multiple sclerosis patients were children and adolescents aged about 6 to 16 years. In this chain, TRBV3-1 is recombined with TRBJ1-2; no D gene call is confident. Sequencing input: blood. The clonotype originates from a girl under 18 with multiple sclerosis. The CDR3 is CASSQVRHHGYTF. The DNA sequence is given as TGTGCCAGCAGCCAAGTAAGACACCATGGCTACACCTTC.